Following are 2 T cell receptor beta chains from one sample sequenced in a study of blood T cell repertoires in COVID-19. The method was immunoSEQ multiplex PCR; TCRdb's version includes in-frame clones alone and lacks a portion of them. The table lists 160,000 or so clones, around 81% of them singletons. Material for sequencing was peripheral blood. The receptor set was obtained from a man between 65 and 85 years old who had recovered from COVID-19.

The chain employs TRBV28 and TRBJ1-1; 9 bases agree with TRBD1. This CDR3 comprises 15 residues. CDR1 and CDR2 (germline): MDHEN, SYDVKM. V shed 6 bases, J shed 3 bases, and the junction held 8 bases outside the gene matches. The CDR3 loop is CASSPQGAGDTEAFF. The CDR3 nucleotides read TGTGCCAGCAGCCCACAGGGGGCGGGGGACACTGAAGCTTTCTTT.

The V and J genes are TRBV5-8 and TRBJ2-7; 7 nucleotides align to TRBD2. V was pared by 3 bases and J by 1 base, with 10 bases of the junction left unmatched. CDR1 is SGHTS, CDR2 YDEGEE, per germline. CDR3 size: 16 residues. CDR3: CASSWGGGVGSYEQYF. CDR3 bases: TGTGCCAGCAGCTGGGGGGGAGGGGTTGGATCCTACGAGCAGTACTTC. Full variable domain (remainder filled in from reference TRBV5-8 and TRBJ2-7): EAGVTQSPTHLIKTRGQQATLRCSPISGHTSVYWYQQALGLGLQFLLWYDEGEERNRGNFPPRFSGRQFPNYSSELNVNALELEDSALYLCASSWGGGVGSYEQYFGPGTRLTVT.